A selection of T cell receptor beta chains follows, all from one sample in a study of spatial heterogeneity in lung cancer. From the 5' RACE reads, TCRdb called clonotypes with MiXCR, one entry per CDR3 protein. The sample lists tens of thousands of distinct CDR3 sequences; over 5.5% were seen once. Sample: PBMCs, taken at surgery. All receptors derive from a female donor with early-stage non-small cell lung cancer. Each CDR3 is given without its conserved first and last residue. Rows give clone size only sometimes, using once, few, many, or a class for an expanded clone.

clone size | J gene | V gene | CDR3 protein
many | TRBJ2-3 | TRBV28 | ASSYLSGALSTDTQY
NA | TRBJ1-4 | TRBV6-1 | ASLRGGWANEKLF
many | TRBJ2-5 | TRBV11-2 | ASSPGVAGASETQY
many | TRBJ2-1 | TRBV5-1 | ASRTSGTYNEQF
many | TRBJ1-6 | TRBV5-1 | ASSLDEGRNSPLH
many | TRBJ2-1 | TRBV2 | ASSDLYNEQF
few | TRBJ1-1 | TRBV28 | ASSPSLGQQTEAF
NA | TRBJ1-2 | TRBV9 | ASTRTGSNYGYT
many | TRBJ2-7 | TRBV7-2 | ASSLAGAYLH
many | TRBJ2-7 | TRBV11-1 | ASSSQVRGDEQY
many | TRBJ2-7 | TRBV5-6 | ASMGATYEQY
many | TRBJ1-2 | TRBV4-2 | ASSQDTANYGYT
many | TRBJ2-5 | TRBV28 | ASTPGAEVQETQY
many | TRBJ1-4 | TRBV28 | ASSNRTITNEKLF
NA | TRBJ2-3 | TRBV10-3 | AISPGGSAPGTQY
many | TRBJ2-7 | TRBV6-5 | ASRSGTGDYEQY
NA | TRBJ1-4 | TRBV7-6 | ASSPRAGQGSEKLF
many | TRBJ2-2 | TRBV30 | AWSLGVYTGELF
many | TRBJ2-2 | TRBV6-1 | ASSEGWAAGELF
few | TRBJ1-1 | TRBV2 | ASSEFQEGTEAF
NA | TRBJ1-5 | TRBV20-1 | SARVDPGQPQH
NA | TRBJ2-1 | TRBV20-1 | SARAAERVDNEQF
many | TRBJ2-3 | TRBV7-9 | ASSSLAGGPDTQY
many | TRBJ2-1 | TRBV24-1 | ATSDLPTPDGSYNEQF
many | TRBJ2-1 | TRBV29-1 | SGGGDSYNEQF
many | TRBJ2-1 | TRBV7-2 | ASSLELAPYNEQF
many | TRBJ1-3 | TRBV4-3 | ASSQEEPGNTIY
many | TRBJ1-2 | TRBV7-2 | ASSPGQGALGYT
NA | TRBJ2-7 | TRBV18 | ASSPPQPSYEQY
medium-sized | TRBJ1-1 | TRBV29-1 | SAGQGAGDTEAF
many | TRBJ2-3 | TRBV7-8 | ASSRADTQY
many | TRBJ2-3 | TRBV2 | ASSEGLYTDTQY
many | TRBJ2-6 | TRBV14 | ASSQDRTGANVLT
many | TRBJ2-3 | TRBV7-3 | ASSVGTSTDTQY